These 17 T cell receptor beta chains came from one sample sequenced in a study of PD-1 blockade in classical Hodgkin lymphoma. Some clones are missing from TCRdb's copy, which holds only in-frame ones; the method was immunoSEQ multiplex PCR. The sample carries 10,000 to 15,000 clones, about 91% recorded once. With no exception, relapse followed autologous stem cell transplantation in all patients, and brentuximab vedotin exposure varied. The material sequenced was peripheral blood mononuclear cells (PBMCs), taken at baseline. The receptor set was obtained from a human donor with classical Hodgkin lymphoma.

The V and J genes are TRBV5-1 and TRBJ2-2; tentatively, D is TRBD1 (8 bases). CDR3 length equals 15 residues. V was cut by 4 bases and J by 2 bases, with 12 bases left in between. CDR1 SGHRS and CDR2 YFSETQ come from the germline V gene. This CDR3 is CASSSGTGNTGELFF. As DNA, the CDR3 is TGCGCCAGCAGCAGCGGGACAGGCAACACCGGGGAGCTGTTTTTT.

This clone was observed a single time. The J gene is TRBJ2-7, the V gene TRBV5-1; weak D call: TRBD2 (6 bases). CDR3 size: 15 residues. V was cut by 3 bases and J by 2 bases, with 15 bases left in between. Germline V CDR1 and CDR2: SGHRS, YFSETQ. The DNA of the CDR3 is TGCGCCAGCAGCTCAGACCCGGGGGTCACCTACGAGCAGTACTTC. Translating gives CASSSDPGVTYEQYF.

The chain employs TRBV6-5 and TRBJ1-6; no clear D. V dropped 1 base and J dropped 10 bases, with 8 bases sitting between them. There are 13 residues in the CDR3. CDR1 MNHEY and CDR2 SVGAGI come from the germline V gene. DNA for the CDR3: TGTGCCAGCAGTTACTTTGGAGGGTCACCCCTCCACTTT. Translation gives CASSYFGGSPLHF.

The genes are TRBV7-9 and TRBJ2-3; D ambiguous. The V gene lost 2 bases and the J gene lost 3 bases, with 9 bases spanning the gap. Germline CDR1 reads SEHNR; CDR2 reads FQNEAQ (reference sequence). This CDR3 has 14 residues. The CDR3, as DNA: TGTGCCAGCAGCTTAACAACTAAAACAGATACGCAGTATTTT. Encoded protein: CASSLTTKTDTQYF.

V gene TRBV7-6 combines with J gene TRBJ2-3; D may match TRBD1 or TRBD2 (5 bases each). The CDR3 totals 16 residues. The V end lost 1 base, the J end lost 2 bases, and 13 bases lay between the germline ends. The germline V gene encodes CDR1 SGHVS and CDR2 FNYEAQ. The CDR3 DNA follows: TGTGCCAGCAGCTTAGTCGGGGCTAGCTCCACAGATACGCAGTATTTT. This sequence encodes CASSLVGASSTDTQYF.

V is TRBV5-1 and J is TRBJ1-4; no clear D. CDR1 SGHRS and CDR2 YFSETQ come from the germline V gene. The CDR3 extends over 14 amino acids. V lost 4 bases and J lost 3, with 10 bases in between. Written as DNA, the CDR3 is TGCGCCAGCAGCCTCCGCCCCGCTAATGAAAAACTGTTTTTT. This codes for CASSLRPANEKLFF.

The rearrangement joins TRBV6-5 to TRBJ2-7; tentatively, D is TRBD2 (6 bases). V was pared by 5 bases and J by 2 bases, with 13 bases between. Germline V CDR1 and CDR2: MNHEY, SVGAGI. There are 14 residues in the CDR3. CDR3 nucleotide sequence: TGTGCCAGCAGTACCGGGACTGAAGCCTACGAGCAGTACTTC. Protein: CASSTGTEAYEQYF.

The rearrangement links TRBV19 to TRBJ2-7; the D gene is possibly TRBD1 (6 bases). CDR3 length equals 16 residues. V gave up 0 bases and J gave up 0 bases, with 12 bases separating them. The germline V gene encodes CDR1 LNHDA and CDR2 SQIVND (reference sequence). Written as DNA, the CDR3 is TGTGCCAGTAGTATAGAAACTCTACAGGGCTCCTACGAGCAGTACTTC. Amino acid sequence: CASSIETLQGSYEQYF.

The chain combines TRBV30 with TRBJ1-1; the D gene is possibly TRBD1 (6 bases). This CDR3 is 12 amino acids long. The V end lost 5 bases, the J end lost 2 bases, and 9 bases lay between the germline ends. Germline V CDR1 and CDR2: GTSNPN, SVGIG (reference sequence). The CDR3 loop is CAWGDTNTEAFF. The CDR3 region has the DNA TGTGCCTGGGGGGACACAAACACTGAAGCTTTCTTT.

The chain is built from TRBV6-6 and TRBJ2-2; a weak D match, TRBD2 (6 bases). Germline V gene lookup returns CDR1 MNHNY and CDR2 SVGAGI (reference sequence). The CDR3 sequence is 12 residues long. With 8 bases removed from V and 5 bases from J, the gap between germline ends came to 9 bases. CDR3 protein: CASCGGTGELFF. CDR3 nucleotides: TGTGCCAGCTGCGGAGGGACCGGGGAGCTGTTTTTT.

This rearrangement joins TRBV29-1 to TRBJ1-2; D is unclear. Germline loops: CDR1 SQVTM, CDR2 ANQGSEA. V dropped 3 bases and J dropped 6 bases, with 11 bases sitting between them. The CDR3 runs 12 residues. Written as DNA, the CDR3 is TGCAGCGTTGAGAACTGGAAGGATGGCTACACCTTC. It is translated as CSVENWKDGYTF.

The chain couples TRBV6-6 to TRBJ1-4; D ambiguous. CDR3 size: 13 residues. The V gene's germline CDR1 is MNHNY and CDR2 SVGAGI (reference sequence). V was cut by 6 bases and J by 7 bases, with 12 bases left in between. CDR3 protein: CASRILPPEKLFF. CDR3 sequence (DNA): TGTGCCAGCAGGATTTTACCCCCTGAAAAACTGTTTTTT.

The chain uses TRBV18 and TRBJ1-5; D remains ambiguous. Germline V lookup: CDR1 KGHSH, CDR2 LQKENI. CDR3 length: 13 residues. V lost 0 bases to trimming and J lost 6 bases, with 6 bases between them. The CDR3 nucleotides read TGTGCCAGCTCACCACCGGCAGGTCAGCCCCAGCATTTT. This gives the protein CASSPPAGQPQHF.

This chain links TRBV30 with TRBJ2-5; TRBD2 is a possible D gene (6 bases). This CDR3 spans 13 amino acids. Trimming left V 5 bases short and J 0 bases short, with 10 bases between. Germline CDR1 and CDR2: GTSNPN and SVGIG (reference sequence). In nucleotides, the CDR3 is TGTGCCTGGGCGGGACCCAACCAAGAGACCCAGTACTTC. Translating gives CAWAGPNQETQYF.

J is TRBJ1-6 and V is TRBV6-5; D possibly corresponds to TRBD1 (5 bases). The V gene's germline CDR1 is MNHEY and CDR2 SVGAGI. The CDR3 runs 15 residues. Trimming took off 0 bases at V and 7 bases at J, with 10 bases between the two ends. The CDR3 nucleotides read TGTGCCAGCAGTTACTCGGTTGCAGGGAATTCACCCCTCCACTTT. Translating gives CASSYSVAGNSPLHF.

The J gene is TRBJ2-6, the V gene TRBV30; the D is unclear. This CDR3 has 18 amino acids. CDR1 is GTSNPN, CDR2 SVGIG, per germline (reference sequence). V lost 0 bases and J 2 bases, leaving 17 bases between the germline ends. The DNA for the CDR3 is TGTGCCTGGAGTGTAAGGCGCCAAACTTGGGCTGGGGCCAACGTCCTGACTTTC. It yields the protein CAWSVRRQTWAGANVLTF.

The CDR3 bases are TGTGCCAGCAGCAGAGAGGGGGGAACGAACGGGGAGCTGTTTTTT. Protein product: CASSREGGTNGELFF. The V call is TRBV2, the J call TRBJ2-2; the D call may be TRBD1 or TRBD2 (6 bases each). The CDR3 spans 15 residues. CDR1 is SNHLY and CDR2 is FYNNEI in the germline V gene. V shed 6 bases and J shed 7 bases, with 18 bases lying between them.